The 17 T cell receptor beta chains in this list originate from one sample, sequenced in a study of neurological immune-mediated disorders. TCRdb re-called the 5' RACE reads through MiXCR, storing one row per CDR3 protein. The top ten hold about 2% of the sample, which has more than 60,000 distinct CDR3 sequences, about 3.5% seen once. Sequencing was performed on PBMCs. All receptors come from a woman in her forties or fifties with multiple sclerosis.

This clonotype was recorded at least ten times. V and J are TRBV5-6 and TRBJ2-1; D ambiguous. Germline V gene sequence: CDR1 SGHDT, CDR2 YYEEEE. CDR3 length: 13 amino acids. The CDR3 coding sequence is TGTGCTTCCCGGGCTAGGATAGACAATGAGCAGTTCTTC. Its protein is CASRARIDNEQFF.

This clonotype was observed many times. The chain links TRBV3-1 to TRBJ1-1, with TRBD1 as a possible D gene (5 bases). CDR1 is LGHDT, CDR2 YNNKEL, per germline (reference sequence). The CDR3 has 16 residues. Between the trimmed V and J ends, which lost 6 bases and 4 bases, there was a span of 21 bases. The CDR3 here is CASRRTGAPGSTEAFF. DNA of the CDR3: TGTGCCAGCAGGCGCACCGGGGCCCCAGGAAGCACTGAAGCTTTCTTT.

The chain joins TRBV15 to TRBJ1-1; D remains unclear. The CDR3 is 13 residues long. Germline CDR1 and CDR2: LNHNV and YYDKDF (reference sequence). The ends were cut back, 0 bases at V and 6 bases at J, with 8 bases in the middle. Written as DNA, the CDR3 is TGTGCCACCAGCAGAGATAGGCCCCCTGAAGCTTTCTTT. This encodes CATSRDRPPEAFF. Full variable domain (rest looked up from reference TRBV15 and TRBJ1-1): DAMVIQNPRYQVTQFGKPVTLSCSQTLNHNVMYWYQQKSSQAPKLLFHYYDKDFNNEADTPDNFQSRRPNTSFCFLDIRSPGLGDTAMYLCATSRDRPPEAFFGQGTRLTVV.

This clonotype was observed at least ten times. The V call is TRBV27, the J call TRBJ2-3; D possibly corresponds to TRBD1 (5 bases). V was clipped by 3 bases and J by 5 bases, with 9 bases between them. This CDR3 has 13 residues. Germline V gives CDR1 MNHEY, CDR2 SMNVEV (reference sequence). The CDR3 reads CASSLTARDTQYF. In DNA form, the CDR3 reads TGTGCCAGCAGTTTGACAGCCCGAGATACGCAGTATTTT.

This clonotype was seen many times. V is TRBV7-2 and J is TRBJ1-5; the D gene is possibly TRBD1 (6 bases). The ends were cut back, 8 bases at V and 6 bases at J, with 14 bases in the middle. Germline V gives CDR1 SGHTA, CDR2 FQGNSA. The CDR3 covers 13 residues. CDR3 region: CASGAEGGQPQHF. CDR3 in DNA: TGTGCCAGCGGCGCGGAGGGGGGTCAGCCCCAGCATTTT.

The table lists this clonotype with many counts. An end of the junction does not agree with germline; a read error may underlie this. The chain uses TRBV5-5 and TRBJ1-6; D is undetermined. The CDR3 sequence is 15 residues long. The V gene's germline CDR1 is SGHKS and CDR2 YYEKEE (reference sequence). The CDR3 bases are TGTGCCAGCAGCTTGGAAGGGCAAGAGGTTTCACCCCTCAACTTT. It yields the protein CASSLEGQEVSPLNF.

This clonotype was seen only a few times. The chain joins TRBV3-1 to TRBJ1-1; D is perhaps TRBD1 (5 bases). V was trimmed by 1 base and J by 2 bases, leaving 11 bases between them. Germline V gene lookup returns CDR1 LGHDT and CDR2 YNNKEL (reference sequence). The CDR3 contains 15 residues. The CDR3 DNA sequence: TGTGCCAGCAGCCAAGTTGTGGGGACCAACACTGAAGCTTTCTTT. Encoded protein: CASSQVVGTNTEAFF.

The sample holds many counts of this clonotype. CDR3 nucleotides: TGTGCCAGCAGTGTAGCCATGAACACTGAAGCTTTCTTT. Its protein is CASSVAMNTEAFF. The gene calls are TRBV2 and TRBJ1-1; no clear D. The CDR3 has 13 residues. The germline V gene encodes CDR1 SNHLY and CDR2 FYNNEI. V was pared by 4 bases and J by 0 bases, with 6 bases between.

In this sample, this clonotype turned up many times. The rearrangement uses TRBV5-1 and TRBJ2-6; TRBD2 might be the D (7 bases). Germline CDR1 and CDR2: SGHRS and YFSETQ. The CDR3 spans 17 residues. Trimming left V 5 bases short and J 1 base short, with 16 bases between. CDR3 coding DNA: TGCGCCAGCAGGATGGGGGGGGGCGCTTCTGGGGCCAACGTCCTGACTTTC. Translation: CASRMGGGASGANVLTF.

This clonotype was counted at least ten times. The chain combines TRBV29-1 with TRBJ1-2; maybe TRBD1 (5 bases). The CDR3 has 12 amino acids. V was clipped by 7 bases and J by 8 bases, with 17 bases between them. Germline V gives CDR1 SQVTM, CDR2 ANQGSEA. CDR3 loop: CSAVLWEGGYTF. DNA of the CDR3: TGCAGCGCCGTCCTTTGGGAGGGGGGCTACACCTTC. The full variable domain, completed using reference TRBV29-1 and TRBJ1-2, is SAVISQKPSRDICQRGTSLTIQCQVDSQVTMMFWYRQQPGQSLTLIATANQGSEATYESGFVIDKFPISRPNLTFSTLTVSNMSPEDSSIYLCSAVLWEGGYTFGSGTRLTVV.

This clonotype showed up many times. V is TRBV11-2 and J is TRBJ2-4, with D perhaps matching TRBD1 (6 bases). This CDR3 spans 16 amino acids. Trimming stripped 2 bases from V and 3 bases from J, with 14 bases between. Germline V lookup: CDR1 SGHAT, CDR2 FQNNGV. CDR3 region: CASSLPFGGDKNIQYF. The CDR3, as DNA: TGTGCCAGCAGCTTACCTTTTGGGGGCGACAAAAACATTCAGTACTTC.

CDR3 nucleotide sequence: TGTGCCAGCTCACCACTCGGACTAGCGGGAGCGGGGGCAGATACGCAGTATTTT. The encoded protein is CASSPLGLAGAGADTQYF. The chain employs TRBV18 and TRBJ2-3, with 13 bases identical to TRBD2. The germline V gene encodes CDR1 KGHSH and CDR2 LQKENI. The V gene end was trimmed by 1 base and the J gene end by 4 bases; junction bases not matched to a gene: 8. This CDR3 region has 18 residues.

This clonotype was detected many times. The chain uses TRBV6-2 or TRBV6-3 and TRBJ2-1, with a tentative D call TRBD1 (5 bases). This CDR3 has 14 amino acids. Germline V gene lookup returns CDR1 MNHEY and CDR2 SVGEGT. Deletions cut 10 bases from V and 2 bases from J, with 15 bases between. The CDR3 bases are TGTGCCACTCAGGGATTAGCAGCCTACAATGAGCAGTTCTTC. As protein: CATQGLAAYNEQFF.

At least ten counts were recorded for this clonotype. The junction does not match germline at one end; this may be a read error. CDR3: CASSPWTNQKTQYF. For the CDR3, the DNA is TGTGCCAGCAGCCCGTGGACTAACCAAAAGACCCAGTACTTC. This chain connects TRBV3-1 to TRBJ2-5; D is perhaps TRBD2 (6 bases). The germline gives CDR1 LGHDT, CDR2 YNNKEL (reference sequence). This CDR3 is 14 amino acids long.

This clonotype was counted ten times or more. The rearrangement joins TRBV5-1 to TRBJ2-7; no firm D call. Germline V gene lookup returns CDR1 SGHRS and CDR2 YFSETQ. The germline V and J ends were trimmed by 5 bases and 2 bases, with 11 bases remaining between them. The CDR3 contains 13 residues. CDR3 DNA sequence: TGCGCCAGCAGAGAAGGAAGAGCCTACGAGCAGTACTTC. Translating it yields CASREGRAYEQYF.

The gene calls are TRBV7-3 and TRBJ2-1; maybe TRBD2 (6 bases). The V gene's germline CDR1 is SGHTA and CDR2 FQGTGA. CDR3 length: 13 residues. V lost 5 bases to trimming and J lost 6 bases, with 11 bases between them. For the CDR3, the DNA is TGTGCCAGCAGCACCCCGGGACTCAATGAGCAGTTCTTC. It yields the protein CASSTPGLNEQFF. Variable domain in full (rest from reference TRBV7-3 and TRBJ2-1): GAGVSQTPSNKVTEKGKYVELRCDPISGHTALYWYRQSLGQGPEFLIYFQGTGAADDSGLPNDRFFAVRPEGSVSTLKIQRTERGDSAVYLCASSTPGLNEQFFGPGTRLTVL.

This clonotype was counted at least ten times. J is TRBJ1-5 and V is TRBV2; D not certain. There are 13 residues in the CDR3. V lost 7 bases to trimming and J lost 0 bases, with 7 bases between them. The germline gives CDR1 SNHLY, CDR2 FYNNEI. The CDR3 DNA reads TGTGCCAGCAACCTGTTTAGCAATCAGCCCCAGCATTTT. Translation: CASNLFSNQPQHF.